This section outlines one T cell receptor beta chain sequence together with its context. Its cognate antigen is unknown. The PCR made use of 60 Vbeta and 13 Jbeta primers. Method: immunoSEQ multiplex PCR; TCRdb's copy keeps in-frame clones and lacks some. This listing includes 120,000 to 150,000 clones. The CDR3 covers 15 residues. Germline CDR1 reads LNHDA; CDR2 reads SQIVND (reference sequence). The V end lost 0 bases, the J end lost 6 bases, and 12 bases lay between the germline ends. The data are from a study of cytomegalovirus exposure and HLA in healthy donors. Whole-study findings and limits: Accurate prediction of HLA-A and HLA-B alleles (for most subjects) was reportedly achieved from TCR beta sequences.

Sequencing was performed on PBMCs. This chain links TRBV19 with TRBJ1-5; perhaps TRBD1 as D (5 bases). This TCR came from a man between 40 and 49 years old in good health and CMV-seronegative. The DNA of the CDR3 is TGTGCCAGTAGTATAGATCGGGGGGGGACTCAGCCCCAGCATTTT. Residues: CASSIDRGGTQPQHF.